This T cell receptor (beta chain) was found in a study of T cell repertoires in cytomegalovirus infection. Broader study findings: Across the ex vivo response, the dominant clonotypes were HLA-C-restricted CMV-specific TCR beta clonotypes.

This clonotype has more than one count but fewer than ten. What it recognizes is unknown. The CDR3 has 15 residues. Germline V CDR1 and CDR2: LGHNA, YNFKEQ. The ends lost 0 bases at V and 4 bases at J; junction bases unmatched: 5. MiXCR, run by TCRdb on the reads, gives a single entry per CDR3 protein. The profile covers 480,000 or so distinct CDR3 sequences, with approximately 10% appearing a single time and roughly 10% taken by the ten largest. This TCR came from a human donor in good health (CMV status not recorded). Some clones in this sample may be carry-over from other donors' samples. This chain links TRBV4-2 with TRBJ2-7; 8 bases are a match to TRBD2. The sequencing sample was made of PBMCs. The CDR3 DNA reads as TGTGCCAGCAGCCAAGATCTGACTAGCGAATACGAGCAGTACTTC. Translated: CASSQDLTSEYEQYF.